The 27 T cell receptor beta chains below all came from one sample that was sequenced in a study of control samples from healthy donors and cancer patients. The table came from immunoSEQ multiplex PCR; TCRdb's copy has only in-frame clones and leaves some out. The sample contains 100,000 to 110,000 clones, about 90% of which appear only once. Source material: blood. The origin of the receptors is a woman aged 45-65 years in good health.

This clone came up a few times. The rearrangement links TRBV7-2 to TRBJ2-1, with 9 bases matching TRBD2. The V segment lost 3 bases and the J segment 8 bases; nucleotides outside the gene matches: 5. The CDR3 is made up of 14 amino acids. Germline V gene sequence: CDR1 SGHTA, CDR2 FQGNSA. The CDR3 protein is CASSLGLAFDEQFF. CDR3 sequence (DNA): TGTGCCAGCAGCTTGGGACTAGCTTTCGATGAGCAGTTCTTC.

CDR3 protein: CSVLQGWEQYV. The CDR3 DNA reads as TGCAGCGTCCTACAGGGGTGGGAGCAGTACGTC. The V gene is TRBV29-1, the J gene TRBJ2-7; 7 bases are a match to TRBD1. The CDR3 extends over 11 amino acids. From germline, CDR1 is SQVTM and CDR2 ANQGSEA. V was clipped by 6 bases and J by 7 bases; unmatched bases: 6.

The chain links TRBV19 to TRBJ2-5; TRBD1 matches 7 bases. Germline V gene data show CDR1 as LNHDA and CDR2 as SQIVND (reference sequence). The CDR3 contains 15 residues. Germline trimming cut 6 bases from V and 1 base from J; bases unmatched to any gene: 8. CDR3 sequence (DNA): TGTGCCAGTAGCCCTGGACAGGCCAGCCAAGAGACCCAGTACTTC. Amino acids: CASSPGQASQETQYF.

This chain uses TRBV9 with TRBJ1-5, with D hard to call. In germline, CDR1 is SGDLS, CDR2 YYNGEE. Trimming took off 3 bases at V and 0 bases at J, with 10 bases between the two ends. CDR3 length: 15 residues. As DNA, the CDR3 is TGTGCCAGCAGCGCTACTTCGGGTAGCAATCAGCCCCAGCATTTT. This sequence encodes CASSATSGSNQPQHF.

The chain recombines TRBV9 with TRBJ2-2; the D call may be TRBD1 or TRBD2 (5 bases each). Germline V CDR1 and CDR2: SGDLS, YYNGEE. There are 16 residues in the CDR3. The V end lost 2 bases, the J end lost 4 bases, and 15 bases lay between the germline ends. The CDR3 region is CASSVRGEGPTGELFF. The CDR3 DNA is TGTGCCAGCAGCGTGAGGGGAGAGGGCCCCACCGGGGAGCTGTTTTTT.

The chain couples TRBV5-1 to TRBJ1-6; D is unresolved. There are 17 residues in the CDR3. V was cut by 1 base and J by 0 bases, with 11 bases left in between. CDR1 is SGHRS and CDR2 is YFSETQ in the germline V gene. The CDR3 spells CASSLFLLNSYNSPLHF. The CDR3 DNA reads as TGCGCCAGCAGCTTGTTCCTGCTCAACTCCTATAATTCACCCCTCCACTTT.

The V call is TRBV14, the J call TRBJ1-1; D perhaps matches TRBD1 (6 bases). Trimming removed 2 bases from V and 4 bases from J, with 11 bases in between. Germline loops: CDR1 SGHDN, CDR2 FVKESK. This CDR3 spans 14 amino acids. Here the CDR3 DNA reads TGTGCCAGCAGCCAATTTCAGGGGTTCACTGAAGCTTTCTTT. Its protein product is CASSQFQGFTEAFF.

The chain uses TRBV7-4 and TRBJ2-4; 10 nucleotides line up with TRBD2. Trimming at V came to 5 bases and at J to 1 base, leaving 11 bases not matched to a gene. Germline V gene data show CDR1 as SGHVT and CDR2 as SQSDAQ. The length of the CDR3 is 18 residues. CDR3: CASSLTSSGRVAKNIQYF. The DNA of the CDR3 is TGTGCCAGCAGCCTAACCTCGAGCGGGAGGGTTGCCAAAAACATTCAGTACTTC.

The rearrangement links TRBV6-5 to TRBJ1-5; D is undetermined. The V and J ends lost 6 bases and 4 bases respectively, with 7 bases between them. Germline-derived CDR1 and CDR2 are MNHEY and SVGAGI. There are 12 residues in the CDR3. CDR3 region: CASRIGNQPQHF. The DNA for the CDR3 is TGTGCCAGCAGAATCGGGAATCAGCCCCAGCATTTT.

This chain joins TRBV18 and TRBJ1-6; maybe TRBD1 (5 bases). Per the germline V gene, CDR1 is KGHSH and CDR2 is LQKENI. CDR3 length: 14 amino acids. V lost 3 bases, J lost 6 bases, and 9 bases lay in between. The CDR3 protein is CASSPGTGNSPLHF. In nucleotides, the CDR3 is TGTGCCAGCTCACCCGGGACGGGTAATTCACCCCTCCACTTT.

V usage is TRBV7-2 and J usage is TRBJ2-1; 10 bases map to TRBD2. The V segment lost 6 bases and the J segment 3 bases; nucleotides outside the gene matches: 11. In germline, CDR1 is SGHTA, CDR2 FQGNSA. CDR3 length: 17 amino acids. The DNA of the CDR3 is TGTGCCAGCAGGTTGAAACAACTAGCGGGGCACTACAATGAGCAGTTCTTC. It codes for CASRLKQLAGHYNEQFF.

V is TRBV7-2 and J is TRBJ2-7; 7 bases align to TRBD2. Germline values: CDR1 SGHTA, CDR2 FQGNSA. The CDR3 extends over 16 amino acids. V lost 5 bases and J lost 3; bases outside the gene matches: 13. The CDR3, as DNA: TGTGCCAGCAGCCTATCGTCTAGCGGACGATTCTACGAGCAGTACGTC. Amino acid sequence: CASSLSSSGRFYEQYV.

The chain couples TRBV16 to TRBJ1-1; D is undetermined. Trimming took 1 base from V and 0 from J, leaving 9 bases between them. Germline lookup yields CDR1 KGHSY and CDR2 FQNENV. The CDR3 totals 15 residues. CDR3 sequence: CASSQLTGMNTEAFF. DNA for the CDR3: TGTGCCAGCAGCCAATTAACGGGGATGAACACTGAAGCTTTCTTT.

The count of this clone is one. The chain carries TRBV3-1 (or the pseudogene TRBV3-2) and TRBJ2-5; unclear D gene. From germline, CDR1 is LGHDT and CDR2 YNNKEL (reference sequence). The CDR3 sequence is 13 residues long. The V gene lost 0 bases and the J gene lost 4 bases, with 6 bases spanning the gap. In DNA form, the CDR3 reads TGTGCCAGCAGCCAAGATCGGTTAGAGACCCAGTACTTC. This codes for CASSQDRLETQYF.

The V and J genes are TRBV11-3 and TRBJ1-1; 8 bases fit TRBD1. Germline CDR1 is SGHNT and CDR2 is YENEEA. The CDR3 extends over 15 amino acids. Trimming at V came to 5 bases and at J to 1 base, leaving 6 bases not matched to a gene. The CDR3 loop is CASSGETGENTEAFF. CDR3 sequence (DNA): TGTGCCAGCAGCGGCGAGACAGGGGAGAACACTGAAGCTTTCTTT. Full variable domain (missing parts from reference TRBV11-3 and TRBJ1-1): EAGVVQSPRYKIIEKKQPVAFWCNPISGHNTLYWYLQNLGQGPELLIRYENEEAVDDSQLPKDRFSAERLKGVDSTLKIQPAELGDSAVYLCASSGETGENTEAFFGQGTRLTVV.

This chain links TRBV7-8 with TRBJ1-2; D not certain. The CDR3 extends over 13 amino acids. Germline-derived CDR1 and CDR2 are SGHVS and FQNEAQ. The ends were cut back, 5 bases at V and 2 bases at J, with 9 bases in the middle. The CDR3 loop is CASSETLNYGYTF. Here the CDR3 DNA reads TGTGCCAGCAGCGAGACACTCAACTATGGCTACACCTTC.

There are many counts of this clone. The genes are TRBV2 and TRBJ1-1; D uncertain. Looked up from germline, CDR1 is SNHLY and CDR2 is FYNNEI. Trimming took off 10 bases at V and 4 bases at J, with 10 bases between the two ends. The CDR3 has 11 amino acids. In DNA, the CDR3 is TGTGCCAATATCGCGGGCACTGAAGCTTTCTTT. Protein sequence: CANIAGTEAFF.

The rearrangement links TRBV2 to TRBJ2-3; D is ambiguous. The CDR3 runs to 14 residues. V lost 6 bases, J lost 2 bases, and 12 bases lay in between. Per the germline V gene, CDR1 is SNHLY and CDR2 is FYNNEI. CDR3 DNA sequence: TGTGCCAGCAGGGAACAAGGAGTCACAGATACGCAGTATTTT. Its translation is CASREQGVTDTQYF.

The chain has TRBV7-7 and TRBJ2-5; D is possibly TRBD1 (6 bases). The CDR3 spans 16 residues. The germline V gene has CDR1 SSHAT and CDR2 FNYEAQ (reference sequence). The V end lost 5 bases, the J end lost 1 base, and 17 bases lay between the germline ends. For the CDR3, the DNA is TGTGCCAGCAGCCGAGGACAGTTAACAGGCCAAGAGACCCAGTACTTC. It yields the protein CASSRGQLTGQETQYF.

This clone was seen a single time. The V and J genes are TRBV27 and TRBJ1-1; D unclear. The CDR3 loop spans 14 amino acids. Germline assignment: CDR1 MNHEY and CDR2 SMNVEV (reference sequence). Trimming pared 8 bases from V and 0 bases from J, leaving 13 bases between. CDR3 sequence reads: CASYRGRMNTEAFF. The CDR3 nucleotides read TGTGCCAGCTACCGCGGACGGATGAACACTGAAGCTTTCTTT.

CDR3: CASSKWGKVGQPQHF. CDR3 DNA sequence: TGTGCCAGCAGCAAATGGGGGAAGGTTGGTCAGCCCCAGCATTTT. The V call is TRBV21-1, the J call TRBJ1-5. TRBV21-1 represents a pseudogene. The CDR3 loop spans 15 amino acids.

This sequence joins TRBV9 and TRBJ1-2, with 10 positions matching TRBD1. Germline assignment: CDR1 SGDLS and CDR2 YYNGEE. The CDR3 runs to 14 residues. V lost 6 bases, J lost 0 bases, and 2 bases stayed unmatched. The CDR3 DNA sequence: TGTGCCAGCACCGGACAGGGGGCTAACTATGGCTACACCTTC. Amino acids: CASTGQGANYGYTF.

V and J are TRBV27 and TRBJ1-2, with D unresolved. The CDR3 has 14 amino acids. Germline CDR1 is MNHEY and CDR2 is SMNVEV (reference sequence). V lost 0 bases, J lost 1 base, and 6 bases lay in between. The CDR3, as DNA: TGTGCCAGCAGTTTATCAGACCTTAACTATGGCTACACCTTC. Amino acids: CASSLSDLNYGYTF.

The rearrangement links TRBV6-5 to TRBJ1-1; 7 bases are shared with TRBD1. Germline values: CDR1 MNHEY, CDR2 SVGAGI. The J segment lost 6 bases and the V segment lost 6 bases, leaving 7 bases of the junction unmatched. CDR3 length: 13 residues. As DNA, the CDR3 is TGTGCCAGCAGCCCCGGACAGGTCTCTGAAGCTTTCTTT. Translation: CASSPGQVSEAFF.

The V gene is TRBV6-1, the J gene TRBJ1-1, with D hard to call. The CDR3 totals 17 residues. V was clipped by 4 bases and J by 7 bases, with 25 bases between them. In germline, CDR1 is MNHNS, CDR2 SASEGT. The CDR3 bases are TGTGCCAGCAGTGGGGCTCGGGCCCTCCTCGCCCCCATTGAAGCTTTCTTT. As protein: CASSGARALLAPIEAFF.

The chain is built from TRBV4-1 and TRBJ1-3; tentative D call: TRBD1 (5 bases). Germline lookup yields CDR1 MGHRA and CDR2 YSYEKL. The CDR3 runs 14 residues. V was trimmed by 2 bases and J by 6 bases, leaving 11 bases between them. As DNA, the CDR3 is TGCGCCAGCAGCCAACCGGGACCGAAAAACACCATATATTTT. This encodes CASSQPGPKNTIYF.

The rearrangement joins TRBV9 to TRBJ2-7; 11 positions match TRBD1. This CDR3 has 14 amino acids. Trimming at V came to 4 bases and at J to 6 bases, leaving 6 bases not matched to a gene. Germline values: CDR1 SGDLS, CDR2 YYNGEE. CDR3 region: CASSPGQGASEQYV. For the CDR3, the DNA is TGTGCCAGCAGCCCAGGACAGGGGGCGTCCGAGCAGTACGTC.